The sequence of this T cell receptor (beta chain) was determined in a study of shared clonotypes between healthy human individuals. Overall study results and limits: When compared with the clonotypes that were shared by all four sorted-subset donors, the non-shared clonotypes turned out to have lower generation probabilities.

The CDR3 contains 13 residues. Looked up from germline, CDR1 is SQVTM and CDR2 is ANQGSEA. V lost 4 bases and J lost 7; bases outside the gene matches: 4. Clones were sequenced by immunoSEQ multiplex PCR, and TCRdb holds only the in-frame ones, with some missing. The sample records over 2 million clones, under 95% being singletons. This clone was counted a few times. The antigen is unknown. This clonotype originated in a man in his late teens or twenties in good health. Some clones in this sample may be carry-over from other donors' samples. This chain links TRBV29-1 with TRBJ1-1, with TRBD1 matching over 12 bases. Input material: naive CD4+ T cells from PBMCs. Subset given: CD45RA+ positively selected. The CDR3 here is CSVGGQGAIEAFF. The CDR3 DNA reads TGCAGCGTTGGGGGACAGGGGGCAATTGAAGCTTTCTTT.